This T cell receptor beta chain comes out of a study of tissue T cells after allogeneic stem cell transplantation. Study results and caveats: Anatomically similar tissues had similar TCR repertoires within each patient. Few T cell clones were shared across patients, but motif clusters showed tissue-specific shared signatures. In patients and mice, blood and spleen missed much of tissue repertoire.

On this clone: Its specificity is unknown. Gene and germline names: mouse. The missing CDR3 end, 1 residue past where the read stops, is filled in from the germline J gene.

Germline V CDR1 and CDR2: FNHDT, SITEND (reference sequence). V dropped 4 bases and J dropped 4 bases, with 9 bases sitting between them. The CDR3 has 13 residues. TCRbeta CDR3 was sequenced at survey depth with template counts. Clones were read by immunoSEQ multiplex PCR, and TCRdb kept only the in-frame ones, dropping some. The sample shows about 22,000 clones, around 70% of them seen only once. This chain uses TRBV19 with TRBJ2-1, with D perhaps matching TRBD1 (6 bases). This sequence originates from a female BALB/c mouse in good health. The mice in this strain carry MHC haplotype H2-d. The material sequenced was spleen. CDR3 sequence: CASSLQGYAEQFF. CDR3 DNA (partial): TGTGCCAGCAGTTTGCAGGGGTATGCTGAGCAGTTC.